This TCR beta chain was recovered during a study of CD8 T cells in Susac syndrome. From blood CD8+ and CD4+ T cells, TCR beta sequences were generated. Controls matched for sex and age were healthy donors. CD8+ and CD4+ T cells were negatively isolated; TEMRA cells were FACS-enriched. Reverse transcription of roughly 0.5 to 1 ug RNA used random hexamers. The authors amplified TCR beta CDR3 across 54 Vbeta and 13 Jbeta using immunoSEQ multiplex PCR. MiXCR was run by TCRdb on the immunoSEQ multiplex PCR reads, yielding one entry per CDR3 protein. In the table there are about 200,000 distinct CDR3 sequences, approximately 95% of which are singletons. Sequencing was carried out using CD4+ T cells from PBMCs. The TCR comes from a human donor in good health.

The CDR3 loop is CSVDLLQGAHGYTF. CDR3 DNA sequence: TGCAGCGTTGACCTCCTTCAGGGAGCGCATGGCTACACCTTC. V usage is TRBV29-1 and J usage is TRBJ1-2; D is possibly TRBD1 (5 bases). CDR1 is SQVTM and CDR2 is ANQGSEA in the germline V gene. The ends were cut back, 3 bases at V and 6 bases at J, with 17 bases in the middle. CDR3 size: 14 residues. The whole variable domain, remainder taken from reference TRBV29-1 and TRBJ1-2, is SAVISQKPSRDICQRGTSLTIQCQVDSQVTMMFWYRQQPGQSLTLIATANQGSEATYESGFVIDKFPISRPNLTFSTLTVSNMSPEDSSIYLCSVDLLQGAHGYTFGSGTRLTVV.